The TCR beta chain described here comes from a study of identical twins. Trimming took 6 bases from V and 5 from J, leaving 25 bases between them. Per germline, CDR1 MNHNS and CDR2 SASEGT. This CDR3 has 17 residues. From the 5' RACE reads, TCRdb called clonotypes with MiXCR, one entry per CDR3 protein. The top ten hold roughly 0.4% of the sample, which has about 490,000 distinct CDR3 sequences, roughly 15% seen once. Study-wide points: Cross-sectional statistical analysis was relied on for the conclusions, without the same donors being followed. Cord blood beta clonotypes present at high abundance carried fewer insertions; no such pattern appeared in memory repertoires. Low generation-probability sequences were in excess among twin-shared out-of-frame alpha sequences.

This clonotype was counted a few times. Its antigen remains unidentified. The same data also contributed to another study, on yellow fever vaccine responses in identical twins. That source reports: Reportedly, the T cell response mounted by twins to vaccine seemed partly convergent, partly personalized.

The rearrangement links TRBV6-1 to TRBJ2-5, with D possibly matching TRBD2 (7 bases). This clonotype was obtained from a woman in her late teens or twenties in good health. The specimen sequenced was CD4+ T cells sorted from blood. CDR3 DNA: TGTGCCAGCAGCCCAAACGCGGGGGCAGGCGGTAGGGAGACCCAGTACTTC. This sequence encodes CASSPNAGAGGRETQYF.